This TCR beta chain was profiled in a study of T cell repertoires in cytomegalovirus infection (dated by TCRdb to between 2019 and 2020). Background for the entire study: Because public TCR beta signatures pointed to carriage of CMV infection together with the matching HLA type, the HLA type of each donor mattered for the analysis. The full study reports these points: Carriers of CMV infection plus the relevant HLA type were discriminated by the cumulative frequency of public TCR beta family members in the study cohort and in an independent approximately 350-donor cohort. The ex vivo response was dominated by HLA-C-restricted CMV-specific TCR beta clonotypes, which also provided the single most frequent clonotype in two of eight donors.

From the cysteine up to the phenylalanine, the CDR3 has a length of 15 residues. The only DNA kept is the CDR3, 45 bases in frame from the first base. At the junction V is shortened by 7 bases and J by 6 bases, with 21 bases in between. The run used an Illumina HiSeq 1500. TCRdb reprocessed the public reads (quality trimming at Q25 with fastp, clone calling with MiXCR) and kept in-frame beta chains. Rows merge per CDR3 protein into single entries with the most common DNA and genes. The sample table holds a few hundred thousand distinct CDR3 sequences, of which 15% to 20% were seen once. Approximately 12% of the sample goes to the ten largest clones. This clonotype was detected many times. It has no known antigen specificity. No base-level quality is on record; no much larger clone is a single base apart.

This receptor was obtained from a human donor in good health (CMV status not recorded). Some clones in this sample may be carry-over from other donors' samples. This receptor chain uses TRBV12-3 or TRBV12-4 and TRBJ1-1; TRBD1 might be the D gene, on 5 matching bases. The material sequenced was PBMCs. The CDR3 protein sequence reads: CASTAFGALGAEAFF. The bases are TGTGCCAGCACGGCGTTTGGGGCCCTCGGCGCTGAAGCTTTCTTT.